The subject of this entry is one T cell receptor beta chain. Its matching antigen is unknown. These data originate in a study of early T cells in non-severe SARS-CoV-2 infection. Study background: RNA in bulk from unsorted whole blood was sequenced, and chains were unpaired.

Study-level findings and limits: Missing private and CD4 specificities, VDJdb matching favored anti-spike CD8 responses.

V lost 5 bases to trimming and J lost 4 bases; unmatched junction nucleotides: 10. Germline V gene lookup returns CDR1 SGHAT and CDR2 FQNNGV. The CDR3 consists of 16 residues. Unique molecular identifiers were affixed to single, distinct cDNA molecules. Using its own MiXCR run on the 5' RACE reads, TCRdb lists one record per CDR3 protein. This table holds tens of thousands of distinct CDR3 sequences, about 12% found once. This TCR derives from an adult who was a healthcare worker with PCR-confirmed SARS-CoV-2 infection or an uninfected control (not recorded which). Sample: whole blood. The chain uses TRBV11-2 and TRBJ2-1, with 8 bases fitting TRBD2. Here the CDR3 reads CASSPTGGPFYNEQFF. CDR3 nucleotide sequence: TGTGCCAGCAGCCCTACGGGAGGGCCCTTTTACAATGAGCAGTTCTTC.